The next 25 T cell receptor beta chains were all read from a single sample in a study of blood T cell repertoires in COVID-19. Method: immunoSEQ multiplex PCR; TCRdb's copy keeps in-frame clones and lacks some. The sample consists of a few hundred thousand clones, roughly nine tenths of them appearing once. Material: PBMCs or T cells enriched from blood (not recorded which). The receptors originated from a woman aged 55-75 years who had recovered from COVID-19.

This sequence joins TRBV6-5 and TRBJ2-2, with D maybe TRBD2 (7 bases). From germline, CDR1 is MNHEY and CDR2 SVGAGI. The CDR3 sequence is 16 residues long. V lost 0 bases and J 6 bases, leaving 14 bases between the germline ends. CDR3 residues: CASSYSRGGYAGELFF. The CDR3 region has the DNA TGTGCCAGCAGTTACTCAAGGGGGGGATATGCCGGGGAGCTGTTTTTT.

CDR3 in amino acids: CASSRRGTDTQYF. DNA for the CDR3: TGTGCCAGCAGTCGGCGGGGCACAGATACGCAGTATTTT. The V gene is TRBV6-6, the J gene TRBJ2-3; the D gene is possibly TRBD2 (5 bases). The CDR3 contains 13 residues. V lost 5 bases and J lost 1, with 7 bases in between. From germline, CDR1 is MNHNY and CDR2 SVGAGI (reference sequence).

V usage is TRBV6-5 and J usage is TRBJ1-6; possibly TRBD1 for D (5 bases). Germline V gene sequence: CDR1 MNHEY, CDR2 SVGAGI. Trimming shortened V by 6 bases and J by 8 bases, and 17 bases separated the two germline ends. CDR3 length: 15 amino acids. Written as DNA, the CDR3 is TGTGCCAGCAGGGGGACCGGGACTATCGATTCACCCCTCCACTTT. It codes for CASRGTGTIDSPLHF.

V usage is TRBV15 and J usage is TRBJ1-6; D gene ambiguous. This CDR3 is built from 12 residues. V lost 5 bases to trimming and J lost 6 bases, with 5 bases between them. CDR1 is LNHNV and CDR2 is YYDKDF in the germline V gene (reference sequence). The CDR3 region is CATSHSNSPLHF. CDR3 DNA: TGTGCCACCAGCCATAGTAATTCACCCCTCCACTTT.

The chain employs TRBV19 and TRBJ1-2; D is uncertain. The V end was cut by 5 bases, the J end by 4 bases, with 8 bases between. The CDR3 is 12 residues long. Germline values: CDR1 LNHDA, CDR2 SQIVND (reference sequence). In DNA form, the CDR3 reads TGTGCCAGTAGTCGGTCTCCCTATGGCTACACCTTC. Translated, it gives CASSRSPYGYTF.

This chain uses TRBV5-1 with TRBJ2-7; 8 bases align to TRBD1. The CDR3 runs 14 residues. Trimming cost V 8 bases and J 4 bases; bases outside gene matches: 11. Germline CDR1 SGHRS, CDR2 YFSETQ. The DNA for the CDR3 is TGCGCCAGTTCCGGGACAGGCCCGGCTTACGAGCAGTACTTC. It specifies CASSGTGPAYEQYF.

The rearrangement links TRBV3-1 (or the pseudogene TRBV3-2) to TRBJ2-5; 10 nucleotides match TRBD2. Trimming removed 3 bases from V and 5 bases from J; junction bases left unmatched: 9. The CDR3 covers 16 residues. The germline CDR1 and CDR2 sequences are LGHDT and YNNKEL (reference sequence). DNA of the CDR3: TGTGCCAGCAGCCACCGAAGCGGGGGGGCCCGGGAGACCCAGTACTTC. This translates into CASSHRSGGARETQYF.

The genes are TRBV7-2 and TRBJ2-2; a possible D gene is TRBD2 (5 bases). The CDR3 is 14 residues long. Germline lookup yields CDR1 SGHTA and CDR2 FQGNSA. V shed 7 bases and J shed 3 bases, with 12 bases lying between them. In DNA, the CDR3 is TGTGCCAGCACTGGAAGGCGGGACACCGGGGAGCTGTTTTTT. Translated: CASTGRRDTGELFF.

This chain uses TRBV11-2 with TRBJ2-3; a possible D gene is TRBD2 (5 bases). The V end was cut by 5 bases, the J end by 1 base, with 19 bases between. The germline V gene encodes CDR1 SGHAT and CDR2 FQNNGV. The CDR3 is 17 amino acids. The chain's CDR3 is CASSRRWGTLGTDTQYF. CDR3 sequence (DNA): TGTGCCAGCAGCCGGAGGTGGGGAACCTTGGGCACAGATACGCAGTATTTT.

This clone was picked up a small number of times. The chain joins TRBV2 to TRBJ2-1; maybe TRBD2 (7 bases). Looked up from germline, CDR1 is SNHLY and CDR2 is FYNNEI. Trimming removed 4 bases at V and 10 bases at J, with 14 bases between. The CDR3 extends over 13 amino acids. CDR3 bases: TGTGCCAGCAGTGGTCGGGGGGCCGGAGAGCAGTTCTTC. Its protein is CASSGRGAGEQFF. Complete variable domain (other parts from reference TRBV2 and TRBJ2-1): EPEVTQTPSHQVTQMGQEVILRCVPISNHLYFYWYRQILGQKVEFLVSFYNNEISEKSEIFDDQFSVERPDGSNFTLKIRSTKLEDSAMYFCASSGRGAGEQFFGPGTRLTVL.

The chain recombines TRBV11-2 with TRBJ1-3, with 9 bases fitting TRBD1. The germline gives CDR1 SGHAT, CDR2 FQNNGV. V shed 6 bases and J 4 bases; nucleotides not matched to a gene: 7. The CDR3 is made up of 15 amino acids. The CDR3 is CASRLGQGQGNTIYF. In DNA, the CDR3 is TGTGCCAGCAGGTTGGGACAGGGCCAAGGAAACACCATATATTTT.

The V call is TRBV5-6, the J call TRBJ2-7; 10 bases are shared with TRBD1. Per germline, CDR1 SGHDT and CDR2 YYEEEE. The CDR3 runs 14 residues. Trimming took 4 bases from V and 5 from J; bases not matched to a gene: 6. The DNA of the CDR3 is TGTGCCAGCAGCCAACCGGGACAGGGGAACGAGCAGTACTTC. Amino acids: CASSQPGQGNEQYF.

This rearrangement joins TRBV27 to TRBJ1-2; D gene unclear. The CDR3 is made up of 14 amino acids. The V gene's germline CDR1 is MNHEY and CDR2 SMNVEV (reference sequence). V shed 4 bases and J shed 3 bases, with 12 bases lying between them. CDR3 nucleotides: TGTGCCAGCAGTTCCCGGACGGGAGACTATGGCTACACCTTC. Translated: CASSSRTGDYGYTF.

The gene calls are TRBV5-1 and TRBJ2-7, with 12 bases that match TRBD1. CDR3 length: 15 amino acids. Germline V gene lookup returns CDR1 SGHRS and CDR2 YFSETQ. V shed 0 bases, J shed 4 bases, and the junction held 2 bases outside the gene matches. The CDR3 coding sequence is TGCGCCAGCAGCTTGGAGGGACAGGGGGCTTACGAGCAGTACTTC. Translating gives CASSLEGQGAYEQYF. The full variable domain, with the rest looked up from reference TRBV5-1 and TRBJ2-7, is KAGVTQTPRYLIKTRGQQVTLSCSPISGHRSVSWYQQTPGQGLQFLFEYFSETQRNKGNFPGRFSGRQFSNSRSEMNVSTLELGDSALYLCASSLEGQGAYEQYFGPGTRLTVT.

The chain employs TRBV11-3 and TRBJ1-3, with D perhaps TRBD1 (6 bases). V dropped 5 bases and J dropped 0 bases, with 8 bases sitting between them. Germline CDR1 is SGHNT and CDR2 is YENEEA. The CDR3 length is 14 residues. The DNA for the CDR3 is TGTGCCAGCAGCCTGGACAGCTCTGGAAACACCATATATTTT. Translation gives CASSLDSSGNTIYF. The full variable domain, rest sourced from reference TRBV11-3 and TRBJ1-3, is EAGVVQSPRYKIIEKKQPVAFWCNPISGHNTLYWYLQNLGQGPELLIRYENEEAVDDSQLPKDRFSAERLKGVDSTLKIQPAELGDSAVYLCASSLDSSGNTIYFGEGSWLTVV.

The chain couples TRBV5-1 to TRBJ2-1, with D possibly matching TRBD2 (5 bases). This CDR3 is built from 15 residues. V lost 0 bases to trimming and J lost 4 bases, with 11 bases between them. From germline, CDR1 is SGHRS and CDR2 YFSETQ. CDR3 nucleotides: TGCGCCAGCAGCTTGGGTGGGAGCCAATACAATGAGCAGTTCTTC. As protein: CASSLGGSQYNEQFF.

The chain has TRBV2 and TRBJ1-5; TRBD1 aligns across 11 bases. J was trimmed by 10 bases and V by 4 bases; bases with no gene match: 3. The CDR3 is made up of 13 amino acids. Germline V gene data show CDR1 as SNHLY and CDR2 as FYNNEI. The CDR3 region has the DNA TGTGCCAGCAGTGTGGGACAGGGGGTACCCCAGCATTTT. This translates into CASSVGQGVPQHF.

J is TRBJ1-5 and V is TRBV2, with 8 bases lining up with TRBD1. The CDR3 spans 19 residues. The ends lost 5 bases at V and 0 bases at J; junction bases unmatched: 15. Per the germline V gene, CDR1 is SNHLY and CDR2 is FYNNEI. This CDR3 reads CASSRSDRGGVVSNQPQHF. As DNA, the CDR3 is TGTGCCAGCAGTCGATCCGACAGGGGTGGGGTGGTTAGCAATCAGCCCCAGCATTTT.

The rearrangement links TRBV7-2 to TRBJ2-3; a weak D match, TRBD1 (6 bases). V lost 3 bases to trimming and J lost 5 bases, with 21 bases between them. The CDR3 totals 17 residues. CDR1 is SGHTA and CDR2 is FQGNSA in the germline V gene. CDR3: CASSFRTGGLREDTQYF. CDR3 coding DNA: TGTGCCAGCAGCTTTAGGACTGGGGGCCTCAGGGAAGATACGCAGTATTTT.

This clone has only one observation. The genes are TRBV5-1 and TRBJ2-7; TRBD1 might be the D (6 bases). Germline CDR1 and CDR2: SGHRS and YFSETQ. The CDR3 contains 14 residues. Trimming shortened V by 5 bases and J by 0 bases, and 12 bases separated the two germline ends. In DNA form, the CDR3 reads TGCGCCAGCAGGTTCGGGACAAGCTCCTACGAGCAGTACTTC. Amino acids: CASRFGTSSYEQYF.

This clone was seen a few times. The chain recombines TRBV19 with TRBJ2-1; TRBD2 aligns across 7 bases. Per germline, CDR1 LNHDA and CDR2 SQIVND (reference sequence). The CDR3 loop spans 16 amino acids. Unmatched junction bases numbered 8, after V lost 6 bases and J lost 0 bases. CDR3 protein: CASSGEGYISYNEQFF. DNA for the CDR3: TGTGCCAGTAGCGGGGAGGGCTATATCTCCTACAATGAGCAGTTCTTC.

The chain joins TRBV10-2 to TRBJ1-6; maybe TRBD1 (5 bases). CDR3 size: 14 residues. Per the germline V gene, CDR1 is WSHSY and CDR2 is SAAADI. V gave up 1 base and J gave up 8 bases, with 9 bases separating them. In DNA, the CDR3 is TGCGCCAGCAGTGAGTATGCAGGGCATTCACCCCTCCACTTT. Encoded protein: CASSEYAGHSPLHF.

This clone was seen a few times. This chain connects TRBV2 to TRBJ2-1, with a weak D call TRBD1 (6 bases). Germline V gene lookup returns CDR1 SNHLY and CDR2 FYNNEI. V was clipped by 8 bases and J by 6 bases, with 26 bases between them. The CDR3 extends over 17 amino acids. For the CDR3, the DNA is TGTGCCAGCCAAGAGGGCACAGGGATACGGGACCTCAATGAGCAGTTCTTC. It translates to CASQEGTGIRDLNEQFF.

The chain couples TRBV6-5 to TRBJ1-5; D is uncertain. Trimming cost V 8 bases and J 7 bases, with 15 bases left between them. Germline V gene data show CDR1 as MNHEY and CDR2 as SVGAGI. The CDR3 runs 13 residues. CDR3 nucleotide sequence: TGTGCCAGCCAAGCAGTGCTGGGCCAGCCCCAGCATTTT. It yields the protein CASQAVLGQPQHF.

V is TRBV6-5 and J is TRBJ1-1; no clear D gene. Germline lookup yields CDR1 MNHEY and CDR2 SVGAGI. Trimming removed 8 bases at V and 4 bases at J, with 14 bases between. The CDR3 consists of 13 residues. The CDR3 nucleotides read TGTGCCAGCGGAAGGCTTAGGAGCACTGAAGCTTTCTTT. Protein: CASGRLRSTEAFF.